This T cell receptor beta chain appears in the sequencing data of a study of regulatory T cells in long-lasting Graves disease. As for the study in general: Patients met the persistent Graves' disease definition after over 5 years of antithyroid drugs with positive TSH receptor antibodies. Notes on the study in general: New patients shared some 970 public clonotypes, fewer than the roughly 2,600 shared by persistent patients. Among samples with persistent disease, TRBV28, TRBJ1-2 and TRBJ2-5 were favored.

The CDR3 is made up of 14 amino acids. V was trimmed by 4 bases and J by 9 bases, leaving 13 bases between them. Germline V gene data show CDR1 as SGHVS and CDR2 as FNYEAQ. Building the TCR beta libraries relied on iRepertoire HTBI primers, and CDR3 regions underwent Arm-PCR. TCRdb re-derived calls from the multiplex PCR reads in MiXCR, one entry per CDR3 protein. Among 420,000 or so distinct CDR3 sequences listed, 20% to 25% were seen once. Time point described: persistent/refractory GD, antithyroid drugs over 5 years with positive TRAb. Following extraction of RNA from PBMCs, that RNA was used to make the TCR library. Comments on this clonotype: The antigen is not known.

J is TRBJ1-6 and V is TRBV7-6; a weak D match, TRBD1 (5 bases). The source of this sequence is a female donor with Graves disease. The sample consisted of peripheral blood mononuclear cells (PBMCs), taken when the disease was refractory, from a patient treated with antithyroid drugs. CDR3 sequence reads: CASSSTKGRSPLHF. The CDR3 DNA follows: TGTGCCAGCAGCTCTACTAAGGGACGTTCACCCCTCCACTTT.